This is a list of T cell receptor beta chains from one sample in a study of blood T cell repertoires in COVID-19. Using immunoSEQ multiplex PCR, the repertoire was profiled, and TCRdb retains in-frame clones only, with some absent. The table has over 150,000 clones, 91% seen once. The sample comprised peripheral blood. Source of these receptors: a man between 50 and 59 years old with acute or convalescent COVID-19. Both conserved end residues are part of each CDR3. D genes are given only for firm matches. Size values are once, few and many counts, or a class for expanded clones, and some rows have none.

J gene: TRBJ2-5
D gene: TRBD1
clone size: NA
V gene: TRBV5-4
CDR3 protein: CASSMGQSLETQYF
CDR3 DNA: TGTGCCAGCAGCATGGGACAGTCATTGGAGACCCAGTACTTC

J gene: TRBJ2-2
D gene: NA
clone size: few
V gene: TRBV18
CDR3 protein: CASSPRLADPNTGELFF
CDR3 DNA: TGTGCCAGCTCACCACGTTTAGCGGATCCGAACACCGGGGAGCTGTTTTTT

J gene: TRBJ2-7
D gene: TRBD2
clone size: NA
V gene: TRBV5-1
CDR3 protein: CASRTGTSGYEQYF
CDR3 DNA: TGCGCCAGCAGGACCGGGACTAGCGGCTACGAGCAGTACTTC

J gene: TRBJ2-6
D gene: NA
clone size: NA
V gene: TRBV3-1/TRBV3-2
CDR3 protein: CASSHSSGANVLTF
CDR3 DNA: TGTGCCAGCAGCCACAGCTCTGGGGCCAACGTCCTGACTTTC

J gene: TRBJ2-2
D gene: NA
clone size: NA
V gene: TRBV7-2
CDR3 protein: CASSFVRANTGELFF
CDR3 DNA: TGTGCCAGCAGCTTTGTCAGGGCGAACACCGGGGAGCTGTTTTTT

J gene: TRBJ2-2
D gene: NA
clone size: NA
V gene: TRBV5-1
CDR3 protein: CASRGGQAGELFF
CDR3 DNA: TGCGCCAGCAGGGGAGGACAGGCCGGGGAGCTGTTTTTT

J gene: TRBJ2-3
D gene: TRBD2
clone size: NA
V gene: TRBV7-2
CDR3 protein: CASSLNRWTSGRATDTQYF
CDR3 DNA: TGTGCCAGCAGCTTAAATCGTTGGACTAGCGGGAGAGCCACAGATACGCAGTATTTT

J gene: TRBJ2-5
D gene: NA
clone size: NA
V gene: TRBV15
CDR3 protein: CATSRSRDGGIQETQYF
CDR3 DNA: TGTGCCACCAGCAGAAGCCGGGACGGAGGGATTCAAGAGACCCAGTACTTC

J gene: TRBJ1-3
D gene: NA
clone size: few
V gene: TRBV27
CDR3 protein: CASSLKAGNSAGNTIYF
CDR3 DNA: TGTGCCAGCAGTTTAAAGGCAGGCAATTCGGCTGGAAACACCATATATTTT

J gene: TRBJ1-5
D gene: NA
clone size: NA
V gene: TRBV2
CDR3 protein: CASRYQGYNQPQHF
CDR3 DNA: TGTGCCAGCAGGTACCAGGGTTACAATCAGCCCCAGCATTTT

J gene: TRBJ2-2
D gene: NA
clone size: NA
V gene: TRBV6-5
CDR3 protein: CASSYSALTGELFF
CDR3 DNA: TGTGCCAGCAGTTACTCGGCTCTTACCGGGGAGCTGTTTTTT

J gene: TRBJ1-5
D gene: NA
clone size: NA
V gene: TRBV6-2/TRBV6-3
CDR3 protein: CASSYAGPQHF
CDR3 DNA: TGTGCCAGCAGTTACGCCGGGCCCCAGCATTTT